Included here is one TCR beta chain sequence, with context. Repertoires were generated with immunoSEQ multiplex PCR, while TCRdb's copy carries only in-frame clones and drops some. The top ten clones hold approximately 5.1% of a sample with around 7,800 clones, approximately 71% of them seen once. This sample is part of a study of graft-versus-host responses after intestinal transplantation. As for the study in general: Once they had received anti-thymocyte globulin induction, all recipients took tacrolimus and steroids for around three years.

The CDR3 runs 15 residues. Graft-derived tissue was subjected to processing to liberate intraepithelial and lamina propria lymphocytes. The sequences come from ileum tissue, collected about 8 weeks after transplant. The chain has TRBV21-1 and TRBJ2-1; the table's D call TRBD2 went unverified against the DNA. TRBV21-1 is a known pseudogene. The TCR sequence derives from a human patient who received an intestinal transplant, so some T cells may come from the graft donor. The DNA for the CDR3 is TGTGCCAGCAGCAAAAAATCCGTCGGGATCAATGAGCAGTTCTTC. Its protein is CASSKKSVGINEQFF.